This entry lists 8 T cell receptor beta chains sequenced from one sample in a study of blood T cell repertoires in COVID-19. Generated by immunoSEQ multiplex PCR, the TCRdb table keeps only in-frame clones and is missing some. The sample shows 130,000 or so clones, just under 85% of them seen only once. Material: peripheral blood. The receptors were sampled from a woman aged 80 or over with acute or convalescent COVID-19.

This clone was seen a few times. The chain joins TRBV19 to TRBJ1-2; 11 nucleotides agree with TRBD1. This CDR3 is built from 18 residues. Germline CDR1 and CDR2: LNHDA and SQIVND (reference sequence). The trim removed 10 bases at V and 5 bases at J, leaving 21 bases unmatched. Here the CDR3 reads CATNEGSGQGAGGYGYTF. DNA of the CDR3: TGTGCCACCAATGAGGGCTCCGGACAGGGGGCGGGAGGTTATGGCTACACCTTC.

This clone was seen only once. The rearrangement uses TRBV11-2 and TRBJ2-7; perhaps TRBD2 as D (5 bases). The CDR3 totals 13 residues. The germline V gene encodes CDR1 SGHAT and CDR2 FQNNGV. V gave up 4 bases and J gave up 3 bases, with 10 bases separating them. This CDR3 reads CASSSPSIYEQYF. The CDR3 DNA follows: TGTGCCAGCAGCTCCCCTAGCATCTACGAGCAGTACTTC.

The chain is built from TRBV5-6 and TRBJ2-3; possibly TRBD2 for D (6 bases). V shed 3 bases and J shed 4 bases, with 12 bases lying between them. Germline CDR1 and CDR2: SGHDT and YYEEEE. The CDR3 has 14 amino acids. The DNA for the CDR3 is TGTGCCAGCAGCTACAGACTAGTGTCAGATACGCAGTATTTT. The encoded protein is CASSYRLVSDTQYF.

CDR3 in amino acids: CASRQGVYGYTF. CDR3 DNA: TGTGCCAGCAGGCAAGGGGTGTATGGCTACACCTTC. The chain links TRBV12-3 or TRBV12-4 to TRBJ1-2, with D tentatively TRBD1 (5 bases). The V gene lost 6 bases and the J gene lost 5 bases, with 10 bases spanning the gap. This CDR3 comprises 12 residues.

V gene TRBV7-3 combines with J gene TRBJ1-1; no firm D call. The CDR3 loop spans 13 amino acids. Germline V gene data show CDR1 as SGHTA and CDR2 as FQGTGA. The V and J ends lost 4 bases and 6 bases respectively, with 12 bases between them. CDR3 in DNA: TGTGCCAGCAGCTCCATTAGAACCTCTGAAGCTTTCTTT. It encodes CASSSIRTSEAFF.

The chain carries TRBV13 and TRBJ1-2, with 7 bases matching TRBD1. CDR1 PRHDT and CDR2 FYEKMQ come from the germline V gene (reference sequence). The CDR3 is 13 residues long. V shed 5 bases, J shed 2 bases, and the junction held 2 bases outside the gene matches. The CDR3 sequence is CASSRGGNYGYTF. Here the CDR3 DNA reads TGTGCCAGCAGCCGAGGGGGCAACTATGGCTACACCTTC.

The CDR3 DNA reads as TGTGCCAGCAGTGTAAACAGGGGGTACGAGCAGTACTTC. Its translation is CASSVNRGYEQYF. The chain combines TRBV25-1 with TRBJ2-7; 8 bases line up with TRBD1. V was clipped by 4 bases and J by 4 bases; unmatched bases: 3. This CDR3 is built from 13 residues. CDR1 is MGHDK and CDR2 is SYGVNS in the germline V gene.

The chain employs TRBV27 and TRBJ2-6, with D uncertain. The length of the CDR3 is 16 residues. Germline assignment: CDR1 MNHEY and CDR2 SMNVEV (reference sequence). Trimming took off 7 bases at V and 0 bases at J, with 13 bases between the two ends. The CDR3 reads CASTQAGYSGANVLTF. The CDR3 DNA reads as TGTGCCAGCACCCAGGCAGGATACTCTGGGGCCAACGTCCTGACTTTC.